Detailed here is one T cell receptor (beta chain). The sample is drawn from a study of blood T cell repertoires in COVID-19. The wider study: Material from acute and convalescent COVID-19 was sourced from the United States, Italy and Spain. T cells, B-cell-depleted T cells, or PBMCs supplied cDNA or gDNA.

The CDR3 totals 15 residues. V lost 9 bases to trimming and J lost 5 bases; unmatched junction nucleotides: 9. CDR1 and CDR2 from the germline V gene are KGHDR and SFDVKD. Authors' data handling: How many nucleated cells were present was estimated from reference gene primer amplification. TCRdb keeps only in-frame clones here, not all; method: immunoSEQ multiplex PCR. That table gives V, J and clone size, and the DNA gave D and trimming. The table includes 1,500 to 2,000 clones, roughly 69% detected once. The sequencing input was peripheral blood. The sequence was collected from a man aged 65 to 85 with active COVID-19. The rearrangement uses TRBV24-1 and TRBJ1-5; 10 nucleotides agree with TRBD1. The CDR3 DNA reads TGTGCCACCGGGGACAGGGGAAACAGCGATCAGCCCCAGCATTTT. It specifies CATGDRGNSDQPQHF.